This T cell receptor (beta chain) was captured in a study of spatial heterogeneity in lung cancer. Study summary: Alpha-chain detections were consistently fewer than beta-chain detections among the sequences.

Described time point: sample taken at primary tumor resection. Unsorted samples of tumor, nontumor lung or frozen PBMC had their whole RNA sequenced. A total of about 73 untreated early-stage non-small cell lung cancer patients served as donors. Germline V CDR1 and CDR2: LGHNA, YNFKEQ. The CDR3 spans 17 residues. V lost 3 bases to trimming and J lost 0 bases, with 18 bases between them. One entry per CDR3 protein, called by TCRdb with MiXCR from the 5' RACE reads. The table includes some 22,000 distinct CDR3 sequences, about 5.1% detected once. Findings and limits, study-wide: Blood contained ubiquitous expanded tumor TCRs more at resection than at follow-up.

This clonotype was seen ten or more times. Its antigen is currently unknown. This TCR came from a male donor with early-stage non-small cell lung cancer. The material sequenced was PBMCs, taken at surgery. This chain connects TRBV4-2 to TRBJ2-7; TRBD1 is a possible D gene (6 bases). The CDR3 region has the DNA TGTGCCAGCAGCCATTCCCTGTTGGGGACAAACTCCTACGAGCAGTACTTC. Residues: CASSHSLLGTNSYEQYF.